These 17 T cell receptor beta chains originate from one sample sequenced in a study of somatic mutations in cytotoxic T cells in rheumatoid arthritis. Data came from immunoSEQ multiplex PCR; TCRdb stores just in-frame clones and leaves some out. This sample has around 16,000 clones, with 65% to 85% found just once. Sequencing was performed on CD8+ T cells sorted from blood. Source of these receptors: an adult with rheumatoid arthritis.

The chain combines TRBV7-8 with TRBJ1-1; D is perhaps TRBD1 (5 bases). Germline CDR1 and CDR2: SGHVS and FQNEAQ. Trimming shortened V by 8 bases and J by 5 bases, and 9 bases separated the two germline ends. This CDR3 comprises 11 residues. In DNA form, the CDR3 reads TGTGCCAGCGGGGGAATGACTGAAGCTTTCTTT. It translates to CASGGMTEAFF.

This chain links TRBV29-1 with TRBJ1-1; 7 nucleotides agree with TRBD1. This CDR3 has 14 amino acids. The germline gives CDR1 SQVTM, CDR2 ANQGSEA. In DNA, the CDR3 is TGCATCCTATTTCGAGACAGGGTGACCACTGAAGCTTTCTTT. This sequence encodes CILFRDRVTTEAFF. Together with reference TRBV29-1 and TRBJ1-1, the CDR3 gives the full variable domain: SAVISQKPSRDICQRGTSLTIQCQVDSQVTMMFWYRQQPGQSLTLIATANQGSEATYESGFVIDKFPISRPNLTFSTLTVSNMSPEDSSIYLCILFRDRVTTEAFFGQGTRLTVV.

The chain is built from TRBV5-1 and TRBJ2-7; TRBD1 agrees at 9 bases. The CDR3 sequence is 14 residues long. From germline, CDR1 is SGHRS and CDR2 YFSETQ. The V and J ends lost 0 bases and 4 bases, in that order; junction bases with no gene match: 2. Here the CDR3 DNA reads TGCGCCAGCAGCTTGGACAGGGGGCAATACGAGCAGTACTTC. Translating gives CASSLDRGQYEQYF.

The chain combines TRBV29-1 with TRBJ1-2, with TRBD1 matching over 7 bases. The CDR3 length is 13 residues. The ends lost 7 bases at V and 2 bases at J; junction bases unmatched: 7. Germline CDR1 SQVTM, CDR2 ANQGSEA. The DNA of the CDR3 is TGCAGCGCCACCGGACAGGACAACTATGGCTACACCTTC. The encoded protein is CSATGQDNYGYTF.

The chain has TRBV7-6 and TRBJ2-1; 9 bases line up with TRBD2. The CDR3 covers 16 residues. Germline lookup yields CDR1 SGHVS and CDR2 FNYEAQ. V shed 2 bases and J 0 bases; nucleotides not matched to a gene: 2. The DNA for the CDR3 is TGTGCCAGCAGCTTAAGCGGGGGGCACTCCTACAATGAGCAGTTCTTC. Translated: CASSLSGGHSYNEQFF.

The chain joins TRBV6-1 to TRBJ1-5, with D possibly matching TRBD1 (5 bases). This CDR3 has 15 amino acids. The V end was cut by 6 bases, the J end by 1 base, with 13 bases between. Per the germline V gene, CDR1 is MNHNS and CDR2 is SASEGT. CDR3 coding DNA: TGTGCCAGCAGCGGGACGCCAGGGAGCAATCAGCCCCAGCATTTT. Amino acids: CASSGTPGSNQPQHF.

V gene TRBV4-1 combines with J gene TRBJ1-5; maybe TRBD1 (6 bases). The CDR3 spans 15 residues. CDR1 is MGHRA and CDR2 is YSYEKL in the germline V gene. Trimming cost V 2 bases and J 1 base, with 9 bases left between them. CDR3 loop: CASSQTTGSNQPQHF. The CDR3 DNA is TGCGCCAGCAGCCAAACCACAGGGAGCAATCAGCCCCAGCATTTT.

Here the CDR3 DNA reads TGCGCCAGCAGCCAAGGACAGGGGGAGCGTCGCGAGCAGTACTTC. This codes for CASSQGQGERREQYF. V usage is TRBV4-1 and J usage is TRBJ2-7; 9 nucleotides align to TRBD1. Germline CDR1 is MGHRA and CDR2 is YSYEKL. Trimming at V came to 1 base and at J to 6 bases, leaving 7 bases not matched to a gene. The CDR3 runs 15 residues.

By its share, this clone is medium-sized. V gene TRBV6-5 combines with J gene TRBJ1-5; maybe TRBD1 (5 bases). This CDR3 is 14 amino acids long. The V gene's germline CDR1 is MNHEY and CDR2 SVGAGI. Trimming cost V 4 bases and J 4 bases, with 11 bases left between them. Here the CDR3 reads CASSSPRENQPQHF. In DNA form, the CDR3 reads TGTGCCAGCAGTTCACCCAGGGAGAATCAGCCCCAGCATTTT.

This clone turned up a few times. The rearrangement links TRBV25-1 to TRBJ2-7; D uncertain. Germline V gene lookup returns CDR1 MGHDK and CDR2 SYGVNS. The CDR3 is 11 residues long. Trimming cost V 0 bases and J 3 bases, with 0 bases left between them. The DNA for the CDR3 is TGTGCCAGCAGTGAATACTACGAGCAGTACTTC. Residues: CASSEYYEQYF.

The rearrangement joins TRBV9 to TRBJ2-3; D may correspond to TRBD1 or TRBD2 (5 bases each). Trimming took off 0 bases at V and 0 bases at J, with 8 bases between the two ends. The CDR3 is 15 residues long. Looked up from germline, CDR1 is SGDLS and CDR2 is YYNGEE. The CDR3 protein is CASSVAGGSTDTQYF. CDR3 DNA: TGTGCCAGCAGCGTAGCTGGGGGTAGCACAGATACGCAGTATTTT.

The V gene is TRBV5-4, the J gene TRBJ2-7; 7 nucleotides align to TRBD1. V dropped 9 bases and J dropped 0; count of bases not matched to a gene: 3. CDR1 and CDR2 (germline): SGHNT, YYREEE (reference sequence). The CDR3 consists of 12 residues. CDR3 sequence reads: CATGQNSYEQYF. In nucleotides, the CDR3 is TGTGCCACGGGACAGAACTCCTACGAGCAGTACTTC.

The chain carries TRBV11-1 and TRBJ2-1; no reliable D call. This CDR3 contains 13 residues. In germline, CDR1 is SGHAT, CDR2 FQDESV (reference sequence). Trimming took 3 bases from V and 3 from J, leaving 6 bases between them. This CDR3 reads CASSLTNYNEQFF. CDR3 DNA sequence: TGTGCCAGCAGCTTGACGAACTACAATGAGCAGTTCTTC. The full variable domain, completed using reference TRBV11-1 and TRBJ2-1, is EAEVAQSPRYKITEKSQAVAFWCDPISGHATLYWYRQILGQGPELLVQFQDESVVDDSQLPKDRFSAERLKGVDSTLKIQPAELGDSAMYLCASSLTNYNEQFFGPGTRLTVL.

This clone was detected only once. The V and J genes are TRBV4-1 and TRBJ2-7; 11 bases map to TRBD1. The length of the CDR3 is 15 residues. V dropped 0 bases and J dropped 5; count of bases not matched to a gene: 3. Germline CDR1 is MGHRA and CDR2 is YSYEKL. CDR3 region: CASSQEPGQGDEQYF. The CDR3 DNA follows: TGCGCCAGCAGCCAAGAACCGGGACAGGGGGACGAGCAGTACTTC.

This rearrangement joins TRBV11-2 to TRBJ2-5; unclear D gene. CDR1 and CDR2 (germline): SGHAT, FQNNGV. The CDR3 is 14 residues long. V shed 8 bases and J shed 2 bases, with 15 bases lying between them. In DNA, the CDR3 is TGTGCCAGCTCAAATGGTGCCAGACAAGAGACCCAGTACTTC. This gives the protein CASSNGARQETQYF.

V is TRBV19 and J is TRBJ1-5; D ambiguous. V shed 7 bases and J shed 0 bases, with 10 bases lying between them. CDR1 LNHDA and CDR2 SQIVND come from the germline V gene (reference sequence). This CDR3 contains 14 residues. The DNA for the CDR3 is TGTGCCAGTAAGTATGGCGATAGCAATCAGCCCCAGCATTTT. This codes for CASKYGDSNQPQHF.

The chain recombines TRBV5-5 with TRBJ1-4; 12 bases line up with TRBD1. Germline trimming cut 1 base from V and 7 bases from J; bases unmatched to any gene: 2. Germline V gene lookup returns CDR1 SGHKS and CDR2 YYEKEE (reference sequence). The CDR3 covers 15 residues. This chain's CDR3 is CASSLMGQGAEKLFF. CDR3 sequence (DNA): TGTGCCAGCAGCTTGATGGGACAGGGGGCTGAAAAACTGTTTTTT.